What follows describes a single T cell receptor beta chain. The assay was immunoSEQ multiplex PCR, and TCRdb's table has in-frame clones only and misses some. The sample records 45,000 to 55,000 clones, 75% to 90% being singletons. These data originate in a study of blood T cell repertoires in COVID-19. Study context: Sample material is recorded as cDNA or gDNA derived from T cells, B-cell-depleted T cells, or PBMCs.

CDR1 is SGHNT and CDR2 is YYREEE in the germline V gene (reference sequence). This CDR3 contains 16 residues. With V trimmed by 2 bases and J by 5 bases, 8 bases remained unmatched. Input material: peripheral blood. The clonotype was recovered from a human donor in a cohort sampled during active COVID-19. V and J are TRBV5-4 and TRBJ2-2; 8 nucleotides align to TRBD1. As DNA, the CDR3 is TGTGCCAGCAGCTTCGCAGGGGGCCTAGGGACCGGGGAGCTGTTTTTT. Protein sequence: CASSFAGGLGTGELFF. The full variable domain, with the rest looked up from reference TRBV5-4 and TRBJ2-2, is ETGVTQSPTHLIKTRGQQVTLRCSSQSGHNTVSWYQQALGQGPQFIFQYYREEENGRGNFPPRFSGLQFPNYSSELNVNALELDDSALYLCASSFAGGLGTGELFFGEGSRLTVL.